A selection of T cell receptor beta chains follows, all from one sample in a study of blood T cell repertoires in COVID-19. Sequenced by immunoSEQ multiplex PCR; TCRdb stores in-frame clones only, minus some. Of under 250,000 clones in the sample, around 80% were seen once. The source material was peripheral blood. Source of these receptors: a man aged 50 or older with active or convalescent COVID-19. Each CDR3 is given with its conserved first and last residue. D genes are given only for firm matches. The listing skips clone size in some rows; elsewhere it reads once, few, many or a size class.

d_call	clone_size	v_call	j_call	cdr3_nt	cdr3_aa
-	-	TRBV6-1	TRBJ1-5	TGTGCCAGCAGTGAGTACGTCAGGGGTAATCAGCCCCAGCATTTT	CASSEYVRGNQPQHF
-	-	TRBV12-3/TRBV12-4	TRBJ2-5	TGTGCCAGCAGTTTTGACGGCCGGGGGACCCAGTACTTC	CASSFDGRGTQYF
-	-	TRBV7-9	TRBJ1-1	TGTGCCAGCAGCTTATGGGCCGCCGAAGCTTTCTTT	CASSLWAAEAFF
-	-	TRBV19	TRBJ1-6	TGTGCCAGTAGTATCAGGGGACCTGCTTCACCCCTCCACTTT	CASSIRGPASPLHF
-	-	TRBV9	TRBJ1-1	TGTGCCAGCAGCGACCTGCAGGGTAGCACTGAAGCTTTCTTT	CASSDLQGSTEAFF
-	-	TRBV30	TRBJ1-2	TGTGCCTGGAAATTAGGCAGGGAAGCTCCCGGCTACACCTTC	CAWKLGREAPGYTF
-	-	TRBV27	TRBJ1-5	TGTGCCAGCAGTTTATTAGGAGGGAGCAATCAGCCCCAGCATTTT	CASSLLGGSNQPQHF
TRBD1	-	TRBV29-1	TRBJ1-2	TGCAGCGTTGGGAGGGACAGGGTGTCTGGCTACACCTTC	CSVGRDRVSGYTF
-	-	TRBV3-1/TRBV3-2	TRBJ1-3	TGTGCCAGCAGCCAACTGGACACGATCTCATCCGGAAACACCATATATTTT	CASSQLDTISSGNTIYF
-	-	TRBV3-1/TRBV3-2	TRBJ1-4	TGTGCCAGCAGCCAAGGCGGGGCGGGGGGTAATGAAAAACTGTTTTTT	CASSQGGAGGNEKLFF
-	-	TRBV4-3	TRBJ1-2	TGCGCCAGCCGGGGGAACTATGGCTACACCTTC	CASRGNYGYTF
TRBD2	-	TRBV13	TRBJ2-5	TGTGCCAGCAGCCCCGGGACTAGCGGGGAAGAGACCCAGTACTTC	CASSPGTSGEETQYF
TRBD2	-	TRBV29-1	TRBJ2-3	TGCAGCGTTGCAGGATGGACTAGCGGGAGTAGGGATACGCAGTATTTT	CSVAGWTSGSRDTQYF
-	-	TRBV5-6	TRBJ2-5	TGTGCCAGCAGCTTGGGGGGGCTCCAAGAGACCCAGTACTTC	CASSLGGLQETQYF
-	-	TRBV2	TRBJ1-1	TGTGCCAGCAAAAGGGACAACCAGAACACTGAAGCTTTCTTT	CASKRDNQNTEAFF
-	-	TRBV19	TRBJ1-5	TGTGCCAGTAGTTGGACAACCCGTAGCAATCAGCCCCAGCATTTT	CASSWTTRSNQPQHF
TRBD2	-	TRBV5-1	TRBJ2-5	TGCGCCAGCAGCGGATGGACTAGCGGGGAAATCCAAGAGACCCAGTACTTC	CASSGWTSGEIQETQYF
-	many	TRBV6-5	TRBJ1-5	TGTGCCAGCAGTCCTAACGGCGGGCGTCAGCCCCAGCATTTT	CASSPNGGRQPQHF
TRBD1	-	TRBV28	TRBJ2-3	TGTGCCAGCAGTTGGGACAGGGACGGAGATACGCAGTATTTT	CASSWDRDGDTQYF
-	-	TRBV5-1	TRBJ2-5	TGCGCCAGCAGCCTTGTCCGCCAAGAGACCCAGTACTTC	CASSLVRQETQYF
TRBD1	-	TRBV5-5	TRBJ2-3	TGTGCCAGCAGCTGGGACAGGCCCCCCGGTACGCAGTATTTT	CASSWDRPPGTQYF
-	-	TRBV28	TRBJ2-3	TGTGCCATTCGAGGTGTAGCGGCTAGCACAGATACGCAGTATTTT	CAIRGVAASTDTQYF
-	-	TRBV30	TRBJ1-6	TGTGCCTGGAGTGTTGGCGGGAGATGGGCAAAATCACCCCTCCACTTT	CAWSVGGRWAKSPLHF
TRBD1	few	TRBV28	TRBJ2-7	TGTGCCAGCAGTGTGGGGGGGACAGGGAGGTACGAGCAGTACTTC	CASSVGGTGRYEQYF
-	-	TRBV11-3	TRBJ2-7	TGTGCCGGACAAGCCTACGAGCAGTACTTC	CAGQAYEQYF
TRBD1	-	TRBV6-6	TRBJ2-7	TGTGCCAGCAGTCAGGGGGCGGGCGAGCAGTACTTC	CASSQGAGEQYF
TRBD1	-	TRBV2	TRBJ2-5	TGTGCCACTGGAGTGGACAGGGTAGTCGCCGAGACCCAGTACTTC	CATGVDRVVAETQYF
TRBD1	once	TRBV14	TRBJ1-2	TGTGCCAGCAGCCAACTTGGACAGGTCGCTTATGGCTACACCTTC	CASSQLGQVAYGYTF
-	-	TRBV5-1	TRBJ2-7	TGCGCCAGCAGCTTGAGGACAGCCGGGGACGAGCAGTACTTC	CASSLRTAGDEQYF
-	few	TRBV27	TRBJ1-5	TGTGCCAGCAGGGAGTATAGCAATCAGCCCCAGCATTTT	CASREYSNQPQHF
TRBD1	-	TRBV10-2	TRBJ2-7	TGCGCCAGCAGTGACCGGGACAGGATCTCCTACGAGCAGTACTTC	CASSDRDRISYEQYF
TRBD1	-	TRBV10-1	TRBJ2-3	TGCGCCAGCAGTGAAGGGACAGCCACAGATACGCAGTATTTT	CASSEGTATDTQYF
TRBD2	-	TRBV18	TRBJ2-7	TGTGCCAGCTCACTGAGCGGGGACTACTCCTACGAGCAGTACTTC	CASSLSGDYSYEQYF
-	-	TRBV28	TRBJ2-3	TGTGCCAGCAGTCCGTTGGATAGCGGCACAGATACGCAGTATTTT	CASSPLDSGTDTQYF
-	-	TRBV7-6	TRBJ1-5	TGTGCCAGCAGCACATCTAGGGGGCCCCAGCATTTT	CASSTSRGPQHF
TRBD2	-	TRBV4-2	TRBJ2-3	TGTGCCAGCAGCCAGCCCAGAGGCGGGAGCGGGCGCACAGATACGCAGTATTTT	CASSQPRGGSGRTDTQYF
TRBD1	-	TRBV29-1	TRBJ2-6	TGCAGCGTTGAAGTGACAGGGACAACTGGGGCCAACGTCCTGACTTTC	CSVEVTGTTGANVLTF
TRBD2	-	TRBV10-3	TRBJ2-4	TGTGCCATCAGTGAGTCAGCGGGGGCCGGGCACCTTATAGCCAAAAACATTCAGTACTTC	CAISESAGAGHLIAKNIQYF
TRBD2	-	TRBV18	TRBJ2-5	TGTGCCAGCTCACCGACGACTAGCGGGAGGGAGACCCAGTACTTC	CASSPTTSGRETQYF
TRBD1	-	TRBV3-1/TRBV3-2	TRBJ2-2	TGTGCCAGCAGCCTGACAGGGAGTACCGGGGAGCTGTTTTTT	CASSLTGSTGELFF
TRBD2	-	TRBV28	TRBJ2-1	TGTGCCAGCACGGGAGGGACAATATCCTACAATGAGCAGTTCTTC	CASTGGTISYNEQFF
-	few	TRBV9	TRBJ1-4	TGTGCCAGCAGCTTGACAGGCGCAGTGGGGGAAAAACTGTTTTTT	CASSLTGAVGEKLFF
-	-	TRBV5-1	TRBJ1-2	TGCGCCAGCAGCTTGGTCGATGACAGCTATGGCTACACCTTC	CASSLVDDSYGYTF
-	few	TRBV5-1	TRBJ1-2	TGCGCCAGCACCAACGGACTAGGCTACACCTTC	CASTNGLGYTF
TRBD1	many	TRBV27	TRBJ2-7	TGTGCCACCTCTAGGGACAGTACCTACGAGCAGTACTTC	CATSRDSTYEQYF
-	-	TRBV5-5	TRBJ2-1	TGTGCCAGCAGCCAAGTCTACTCCTACAATGAGCAGTTCTTC	CASSQVYSYNEQFF
-	-	TRBV27	TRBJ1-6	TGTGCCACCTCCTCCGGTGCCACGGATAATTCACCCCTCCACTTT	CATSSGATDNSPLHF
-	-	TRBV6-5	TRBJ1-5	TGTGGTACAGGTGCAACTACTGCGAATCAGCCCCAGCATTTT	CGTGATTANQPQHF
TRBD1	-	TRBV19	TRBJ2-5	TGTGCCAGTAGTGCGACAGGGAGAGGAGAGACCCAGTACTTC	CASSATGRGETQYF
-	-	TRBV6-5	TRBJ1-1	TGTGCCAGCACCGCTCCTAGGACACTTGAAGCTTTCTTT	CASTAPRTLEAFF
TRBD1	-	TRBV19	TRBJ1-1	TGTGCCAGTAGTGGAACAGGGGTTTGGGGGGCGAACACTGAAGCTTTCTTT	CASSGTGVWGANTEAFF
-	-	TRBV21-1	TRBJ2-6	TGTGCCAGCAGCTCCGGGACTAGCGGGGGCTCTGGGGCCAACGTCCTGACTTTC	CASSSGTSGGSGANVLTF
TRBD2	-	TRBV20-1	TRBJ2-1	TGCAGTGCGATAGCGGGGCATGAGCAGTTCTTC	CSAIAGHEQFF
TRBD1	-	TRBV5-6	TRBJ2-7	TGTGCCAGCAGTGCTACCCCGGGACAGGGATCCGAGCAGTACTTC	CASSATPGQGSEQYF
-	-	TRBV18	TRBJ2-5	TGTGCCAGCTCCCTAATCGGGGAGGAGACCCAGTACTTC	CASSLIGEETQYF
-	-	TRBV6-5	TRBJ1-2	TGTGCCAGCAAGGTGACAGGCTCTAACTATGGCTACACCTTC	CASKVTGSNYGYTF
-	-	TRBV5-4	TRBJ2-1	TGTGCCAGCAGCGTCGACACCCGCATTGTTAATGAGCAGTTCTTC	CASSVDTRIVNEQFF
TRBD2	-	TRBV3-1/TRBV3-2	TRBJ2-5	TGTGCCAGCAGCCAACCAACATCGGGACTAAAAGGCGGGACCCAGTACTTC	CASSQPTSGLKGGTQYF